These T cell receptor beta chains were read from a single sample in a study of OX40 agonist ivuxolimab in advanced cancers. Assay used: immunoSEQ multiplex PCR; TCRdb lists only in-frame clones, some missing. The sample carries 45,000 to 60,000 clones, 70% to 85% recorded once. Sequencing was performed on CD4+ or CD8+ T cells sorted from blood, taken in a trial of the OX40 agonist ivuxolimab. Every receptor here comes from an adult with an advanced solid tumor such as melanoma, head and neck, liver or kidney cancer. CDR3s include the opening cysteine and the closing phenylalanine or tryptophan.

j_call v_call cdr3_aa
TRBJ1-5 TRBV6-5 CASSSDRGGKPQHF
TRBJ2-3 TRBV5-1 CASSLGDTTDTQYF
TRBJ1-6 TRBV27 CASSWVRLSPLHF
TRBJ2-3 TRBV6-6 CASSSDITDTQYF
TRBJ1-1 TRBV29-1 CSVGRGATEAFF
TRBJ1-1 TRBV10-3 CAIRNRGESGTNTEAFF
TRBJ1-6 TRBV4-1 CASSQEVTGDSPLHF
TRBJ1-1 TRBV19 CATVNTAYTEAFF
TRBJ2-1 TRBV30 CAWSGGVAYSSYNEQFF
TRBJ1-1 TRBV5-1 CASRTRDQNVMNTEAFF
TRBJ2-1 TRBV11-2 CASSPRDRSYNEQFF
TRBJ1-2 TRBV19 CASSIASDWDGYTF
TRBJ2-1 TRBV5-4 CASSLTARGANVYNEQFF
TRBJ2-1 TRBV5-5 CASSSDRGWVNEQFF
TRBJ2-3 TRBV7-9 CASSTYGGTSRTDTQYF
TRBJ2-7 TRBV25-1 CASCRQDSYEQYF
TRBJ2-2 TRBV30 CAWRGKGDTGELFF
TRBJ2-2 TRBV29-1 CSAGGDTGELFF
TRBJ1-1 TRBV28 CASRSRGPGTEAFF
TRBJ1-1 TRBV10-3 CAISESDGTEAFF
TRBJ2-3 TRBV15 CAANQGGTDTQYF
TRBJ1-3 TRBV6-6 CASSLTIGSGNTIYF
TRBJ2-1 TRBV5-4 CASSLQGGSYNEQFF
TRBJ2-5 TRBV6-5 CASSSPQTQYF
TRBJ2-5 TRBV6-6 CASRLRDRGETQYF
TRBJ2-7 TRBV19 CASSRQSAYEQYF
TRBJ1-5 TRBV7-2 CASSNREGNQPQHF
TRBJ1-5 TRBV29-1 CSVGGRGSNQPQHF
TRBJ2-1 TRBV11-2 CASSPREAGKAFF
TRBJ2-6 TRBV7-2 CASSLAGAGANVLTF
TRBJ1-6 TRBV11-2 CASSPGQGVYNSPLHF
TRBJ1-1 TRBV5-1 CASSFTGGSPNTEAFF
TRBJ1-1 TRBV7-8 CASSLRAEAFF
TRBJ1-1 TRBV11-2 CASSFGQVNTEAFF
TRBJ1-3 TRBV5-8 CASSFRQAGNTIYF
TRBJ2-1 TRBV19 CASIGARTSGGGEQFF
TRBJ2-3 TRBV21-1 CASRGDEGTDTQYF
TRBJ2-3 TRBV7-9 CASSFGLAGRLTDTQYF
TRBJ1-4 TRBV18 CASSRTGSTNEKLFF
TRBJ2-5 TRBV5-1 CASSLVATGEGGTQYF
TRBJ1-3 TRBV14 CASSPFQGSGNTIYF